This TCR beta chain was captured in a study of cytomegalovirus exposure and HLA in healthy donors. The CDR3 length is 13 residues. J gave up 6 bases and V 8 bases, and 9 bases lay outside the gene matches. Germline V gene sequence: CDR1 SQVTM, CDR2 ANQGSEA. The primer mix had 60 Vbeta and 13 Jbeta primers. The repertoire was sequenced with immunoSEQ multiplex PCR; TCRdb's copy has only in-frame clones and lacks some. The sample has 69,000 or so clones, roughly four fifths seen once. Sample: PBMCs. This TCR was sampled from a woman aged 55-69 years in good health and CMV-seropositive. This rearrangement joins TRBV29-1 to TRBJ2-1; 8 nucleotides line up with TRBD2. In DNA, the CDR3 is TGCAGCTCCGGGACTAGAGGGGCCAATGAGCAGTTCTTC. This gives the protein CSSGTRGANEQFF.